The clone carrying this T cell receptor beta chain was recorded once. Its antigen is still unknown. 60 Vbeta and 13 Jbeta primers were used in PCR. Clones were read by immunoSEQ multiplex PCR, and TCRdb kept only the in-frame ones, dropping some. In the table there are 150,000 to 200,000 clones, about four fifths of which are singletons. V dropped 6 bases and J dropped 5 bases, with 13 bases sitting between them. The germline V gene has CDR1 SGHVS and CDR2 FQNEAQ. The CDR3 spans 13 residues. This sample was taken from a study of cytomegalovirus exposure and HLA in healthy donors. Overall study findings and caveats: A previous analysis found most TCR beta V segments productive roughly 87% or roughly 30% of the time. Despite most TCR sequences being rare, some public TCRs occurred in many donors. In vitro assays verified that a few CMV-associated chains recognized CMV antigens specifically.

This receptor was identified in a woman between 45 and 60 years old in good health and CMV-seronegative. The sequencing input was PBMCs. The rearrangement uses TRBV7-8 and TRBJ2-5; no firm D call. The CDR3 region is CASSPAAKETQYF. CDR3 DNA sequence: TGTGCCAGCAGTCCTGCGGCAAAGGAGACCCAGTACTTC.